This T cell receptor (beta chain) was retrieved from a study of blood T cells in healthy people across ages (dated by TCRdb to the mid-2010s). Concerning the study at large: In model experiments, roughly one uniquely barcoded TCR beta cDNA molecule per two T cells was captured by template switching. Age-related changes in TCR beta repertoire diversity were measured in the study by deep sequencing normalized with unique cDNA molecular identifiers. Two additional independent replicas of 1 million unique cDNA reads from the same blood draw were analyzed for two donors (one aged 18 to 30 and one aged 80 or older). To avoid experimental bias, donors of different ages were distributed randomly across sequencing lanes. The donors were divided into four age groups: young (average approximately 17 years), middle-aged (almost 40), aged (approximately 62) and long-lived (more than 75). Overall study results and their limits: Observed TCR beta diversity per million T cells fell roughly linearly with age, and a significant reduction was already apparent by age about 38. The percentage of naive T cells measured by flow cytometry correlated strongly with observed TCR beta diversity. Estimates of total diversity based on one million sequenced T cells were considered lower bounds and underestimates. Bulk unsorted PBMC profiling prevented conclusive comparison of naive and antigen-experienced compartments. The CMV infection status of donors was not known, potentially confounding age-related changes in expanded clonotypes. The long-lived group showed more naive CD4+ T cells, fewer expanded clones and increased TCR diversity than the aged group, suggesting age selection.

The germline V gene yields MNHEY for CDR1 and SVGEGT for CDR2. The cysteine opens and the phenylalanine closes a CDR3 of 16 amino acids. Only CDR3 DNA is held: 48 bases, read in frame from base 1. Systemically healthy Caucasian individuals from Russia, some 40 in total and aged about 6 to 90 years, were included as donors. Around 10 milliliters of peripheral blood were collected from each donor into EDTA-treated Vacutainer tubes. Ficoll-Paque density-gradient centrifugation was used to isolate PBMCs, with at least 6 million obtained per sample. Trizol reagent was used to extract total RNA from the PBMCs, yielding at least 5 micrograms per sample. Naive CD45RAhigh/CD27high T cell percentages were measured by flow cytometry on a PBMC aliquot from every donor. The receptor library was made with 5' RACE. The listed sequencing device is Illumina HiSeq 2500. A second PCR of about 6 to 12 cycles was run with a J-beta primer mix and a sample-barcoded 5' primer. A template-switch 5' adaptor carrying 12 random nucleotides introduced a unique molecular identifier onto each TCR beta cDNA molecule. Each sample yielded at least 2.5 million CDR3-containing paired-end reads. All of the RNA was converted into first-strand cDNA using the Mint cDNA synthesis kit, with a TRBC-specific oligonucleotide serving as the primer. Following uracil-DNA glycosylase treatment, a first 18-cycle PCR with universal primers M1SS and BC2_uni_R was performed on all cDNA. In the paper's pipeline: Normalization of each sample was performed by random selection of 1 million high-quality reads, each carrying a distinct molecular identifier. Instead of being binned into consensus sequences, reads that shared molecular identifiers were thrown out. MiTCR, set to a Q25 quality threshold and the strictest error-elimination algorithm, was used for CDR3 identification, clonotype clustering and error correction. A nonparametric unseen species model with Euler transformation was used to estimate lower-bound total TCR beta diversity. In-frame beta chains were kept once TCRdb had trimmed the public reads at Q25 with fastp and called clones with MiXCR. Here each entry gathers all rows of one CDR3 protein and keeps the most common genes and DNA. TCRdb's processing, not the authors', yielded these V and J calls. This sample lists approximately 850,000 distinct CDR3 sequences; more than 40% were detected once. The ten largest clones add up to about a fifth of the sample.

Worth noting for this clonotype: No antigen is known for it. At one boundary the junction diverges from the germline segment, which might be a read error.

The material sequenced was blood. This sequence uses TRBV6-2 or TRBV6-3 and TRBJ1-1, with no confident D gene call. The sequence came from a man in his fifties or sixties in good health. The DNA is TGTGCCATCAGTTTTTCATCCGGGAGGCTCGCCCCTGAAGCTTTCTTT. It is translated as CAISFSSGRLAPEAFF.